This passage covers 13 T cell receptor beta chains from one sample sequenced in a study of technical replicates of blood from a few donors. The table came from immunoSEQ multiplex PCR; TCRdb's copy has only in-frame clones and leaves some out. The sample holds 79,000 or so clones, 85% to 95% seen once. Sequencing was done on a sample of T cells isolated from PBMCs. These receptors were taken from a human donor in good health.

The rearrangement joins TRBV29-1 to TRBJ2-3; D is undetermined. Germline V gives CDR1 SQVTM, CDR2 ANQGSEA. V lost 4 bases and J lost 3, with 5 bases in between. CDR3 length equals 11 residues. The CDR3 loop reads CSVALTDTQYF. The CDR3 DNA reads TGCAGCGTTGCGCTAACAGATACGCAGTATTTT.

The chain uses TRBV30 and TRBJ2-2; D is perhaps TRBD1 (5 bases). Trimming shortened V by 4 bases and J by 2 bases, and 8 bases separated the two germline ends. The CDR3 loop spans 13 amino acids. The germline V gene encodes CDR1 GTSNPN and CDR2 SVGIG (reference sequence). Here the CDR3 DNA reads TGTGCCTGGACAACAGGCAACACCGGGGAGCTGTTTTTT. Translating gives CAWTTGNTGELFF.

CDR3 in amino acids: CASSILTGVEHEQYF. The CDR3 DNA follows: TGTGCCAGTAGTATTTTGACAGGGGTAGAGCACGAGCAGTACTTC. This rearrangement joins TRBV19 to TRBJ2-7; the match to TRBD1 covers 8 bases. This CDR3 spans 15 amino acids. After removal of 3 bases from V and 5 bases from J, the junction contained 9 bases not matched to a gene. The germline CDR1 and CDR2 sequences are LNHDA and SQIVND (reference sequence).

The chain has TRBV7-9 and TRBJ2-7; 9 nucleotides align to TRBD1. The germline gives CDR1 SEHNR, CDR2 FQNEAQ (reference sequence). The CDR3 extends over 13 amino acids. Trimming took 5 bases from V and 5 from J; bases not matched to a gene: 4. The CDR3 DNA reads TGTGCCAGCAGCAAGGGACAGGGCAACGAGCAGTACTTC. Residues: CASSKGQGNEQYF.

The genes are TRBV6-4 and TRBJ2-2, with TRBD2 as a possible D gene (6 bases). The CDR3 sequence is 15 residues long. V was clipped by 3 bases and J by 4 bases, with 12 bases between them. In germline, CDR1 is MRHNA, CDR2 SNTAGT. CDR3 DNA: TGTGCCAGCAGTGAAGCTGGGGGAGGCACCGGGGAGCTGTTTTTT. Translated, it gives CASSEAGGGTGELFF.

In its sample, this clone was seen once. This chain uses TRBV10-1 with TRBJ1-2; D is perhaps TRBD1 (5 bases). The CDR3 has 13 amino acids. Germline CDR1 WNHNN, CDR2 SYGVQD (reference sequence). The ends were cut back, 6 bases at V and 8 bases at J, with 16 bases in the middle. The CDR3 DNA is TGCGCCAGCAGCCGAGCCAGGGAAGAAGGCTACACCTTC. It specifies CASSRAREEGYTF.

The gene calls are TRBV7-2 and TRBJ1-1; 7 nucleotides align to TRBD1. Germline values: CDR1 SGHTA, CDR2 FQGNSA. This CDR3 comprises 16 residues. After removal of 3 bases from V and 5 bases from J, the junction contained 12 bases not matched to a gene. CDR3 loop: CASSFPEGAVQTEAFF. The CDR3 nucleotides are TGTGCCAGCAGCTTTCCCGAGGGGGCAGTTCAGACTGAAGCTTTCTTT. The entire variable domain, with the rest obtained from reference TRBV7-2 and TRBJ1-1, is as follows: GAGVSQSPSNKVTEKGKDVELRCDPISGHTALYWYRQSLGQGLEFLIYFQGNSAPDKSGLPSDRFSAERTGGSVSTLTIQRTQQEDSAVYLCASSFPEGAVQTEAFFGQGTRLTVV.

A few counts support this clone. The chain is built from TRBV5-1 and TRBJ2-2; D gene unclear. The CDR3 spans 11 residues. Trimming shortened V by 2 bases and J by 6 bases, and 2 bases separated the two germline ends. CDR1 and CDR2 (germline): SGHRS, YFSETQ. The chain's CDR3 is CASSFAGELFF. The CDR3 DNA reads as TGCGCCAGCAGCTTCGCCGGGGAGCTGTTTTTT.

The gene calls are TRBV9 and TRBJ2-7; TRBD2 aligns across 7 bases. J gave up 4 bases and V 0 bases, and 4 bases lay outside the gene matches. The CDR3 runs to 14 residues. The germline V gene encodes CDR1 SGDLS and CDR2 YYNGEE. The CDR3 DNA is TGTGCCAGCAGCGTAGCGGGAGGTACTTACGAGCAGTACTTC. This translates into CASSVAGGTYEQYF.

The chain carries TRBV2 and TRBJ2-7; 11 bases agree with TRBD1. The ends lost 8 bases at V and 2 bases at J; junction bases unmatched: 2. CDR1 SNHLY and CDR2 FYNNEI come from the germline V gene. CDR3 length: 13 amino acids. CDR3 coding DNA: TGTGCCAGCTTGGGACAGGGGGCCTACGAGCAGTACTTC. Translating gives CASLGQGAYEQYF. The full variable domain, in which reference TRBV2 and TRBJ2-7 provide the parts outside the CDR3, is EPEVTQTPSHQVTQMGQEVILRCVPISNHLYFYWYRQILGQKVEFLVSFYNNEISEKSEIFDDQFSVERPDGSNFTLKIRSTKLEDSAMYFCASLGQGAYEQYFGPGTRLTVT.

The chain carries TRBV21-1 and TRBJ1-4. TRBV21-1 has pseudogene status. This CDR3 has 14 amino acids. This chain's CDR3 is CASSKGGTNEKLFF. CDR3 nucleotide sequence: TGTGCCAGCAGCAAAGGAGGGACTAATGAAAAACTGTTTTTT.

The V gene is TRBV5-5, the J gene TRBJ2-1; 7 bases line up with TRBD2. The CDR3 totals 16 residues. V was pared by 1 base and J by 8 bases, with 12 bases of the junction left unmatched. Germline loops: CDR1 SGHKS, CDR2 YYEKEE (reference sequence). Written as DNA, the CDR3 is TGTGCCAGCAGCTTGAGGACTAGGGAATTCATGTATGAGCAGTTCTTC. Its translation is CASSLRTREFMYEQFF.

J is TRBJ2-7 and V is TRBV7-9; no firm D call. V was shortened by 4 bases and J by 2 bases, with 6 bases between the two germline ends. Germline V gives CDR1 SEHNR, CDR2 FQNEAQ (reference sequence). The CDR3 extends over 12 amino acids. The CDR3 here is CASSSTAYEQYF. The CDR3 nucleotides read TGTGCCAGCAGCTCAACAGCCTACGAGCAGTACTTC. The full variable domain, rest sourced from reference TRBV7-9 and TRBJ2-7, is DTGVSQNPRHKITKRGQNVTFRCDPISEHNRLYWYRQTLGQGPEFLTYFQNEAQLEKSRLLSDRFSAERPKGSFSTLEIQRTEQGDSAMYLCASSSTAYEQYFGPGTRLTVT.